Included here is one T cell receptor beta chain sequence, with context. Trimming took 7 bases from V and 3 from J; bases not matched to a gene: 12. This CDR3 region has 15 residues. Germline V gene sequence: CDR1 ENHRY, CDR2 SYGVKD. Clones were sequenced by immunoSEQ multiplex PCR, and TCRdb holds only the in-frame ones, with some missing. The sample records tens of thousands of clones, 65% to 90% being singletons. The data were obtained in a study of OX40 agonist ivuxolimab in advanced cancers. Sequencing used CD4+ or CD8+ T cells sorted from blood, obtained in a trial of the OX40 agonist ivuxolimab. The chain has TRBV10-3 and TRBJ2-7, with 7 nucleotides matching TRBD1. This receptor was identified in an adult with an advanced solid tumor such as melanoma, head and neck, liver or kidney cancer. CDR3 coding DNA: TGTGCCATCAAGGAGAGGGACAGCATTCTCTACGAGCAGTACTTC. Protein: CAIKERDSILYEQYF.